This T cell receptor (beta chain) was profiled in a study of multiple sclerosis patients with progressive multifocal leukoencephalopathy. Study-level findings and limits: Whether JC virus or general immunocompromise explains the findings remained unclear.

Generated by immunoSEQ multiplex PCR, the TCRdb table keeps only in-frame clones and is missing some. Among 25,000 to 35,000 clones listed, 89% were seen once. Time point: about six months of natalizumab therapy. Samples T1 and T2 were drawn at 6 and 12 months of therapy, respectively. CDR1 and CDR2 from the germline V gene are LNHDA and SQIVND (reference sequence). This CDR3 spans 14 amino acids. After removal of 6 bases from V and 3 bases from J, the junction contained 8 bases not matched to a gene. On this clone itself: The antigen is unknown.

Sample: PBMCs, taken from a patient treated with natalizumab. The chain has TRBV19 and TRBJ2-7; 7 bases fit TRBD1. The sequence came from a human donor with multiple sclerosis. In nucleotides, the CDR3 is TGTGCCAGTAGGCCACCGGGACAGCTCTACGAGCAGTACTTC. Residues: CASRPPGQLYEQYF.